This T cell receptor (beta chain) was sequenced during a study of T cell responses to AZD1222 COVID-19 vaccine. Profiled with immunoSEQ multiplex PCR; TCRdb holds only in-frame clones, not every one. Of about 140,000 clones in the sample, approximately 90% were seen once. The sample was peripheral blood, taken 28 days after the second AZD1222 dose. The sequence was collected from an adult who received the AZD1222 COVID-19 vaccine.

This chain's CDR3 is CASSKPGHEQFF. For the CDR3, the DNA is TGTGCCAGCAGCAAACCTGGCCATGAGCAGTTCTTC. This chain uses TRBV7-3 with TRBJ2-1; D is unclear. Per germline, CDR1 SGHTA and CDR2 FQGTGA. The CDR3 runs 12 residues. The V end was cut by 5 bases, the J end by 8 bases, with 10 bases between.